Listed below are T cell receptor beta chains from one sample, sequenced in a study of T cell changes during pregnancy in multiple sclerosis. Libraries were prepared by immunoSEQ multiplex PCR; TCRdb keeps only in-frame clonotypes and omits some of them. The profile shows roughly 69,000 clones, approximately 91% of them singletons. Sequences were derived from peripheral blood, sampled in the third trimester of pregnancy. The receptor source for this set is a female donor with multiple sclerosis, enrolled in a pregnancy study. Each CDR3 is given with its conserved first and last residue. Each record gives: clone size, J gene, D gene, V gene, CDR3 protein, CDR3 DNA. A D gene is named only where the DNA matches it firmly. Clone size is shown for a subset of rows, as once, few, many or a class of expanded clone.

abundance: -
j_gene: TRBJ2-6
d_gene: -
v_gene: TRBV19
CDR3aa: CASVKSAGANVLTF
CDR3nt: TGTGCCAGTGTCAAGAGCGCTGGGGCCAACGTCCTGACTTTC

abundance: -
j_gene: TRBJ1-1
d_gene: -
v_gene: TRBV7-2
CDR3aa: CASSFGRMNTEAFF
CDR3nt: TGTGCCAGCAGCTTCGGGAGAATGAACACTGAAGCTTTCTTT

abundance: -
j_gene: TRBJ2-3
d_gene: TRBD1
v_gene: TRBV11-3
CDR3aa: CASSLGQGGDTQYF
CDR3nt: TGTGCCAGCAGCTTAGGACAGGGTGGAGATACGCAGTATTTT

abundance: -
j_gene: TRBJ2-3
d_gene: TRBD1
v_gene: TRBV30
CDR3aa: CAWSKTDRGQYF
CDR3nt: TGTGCCTGGAGTAAAACGGACAGGGGGCAGTATTTT

abundance: -
j_gene: TRBJ1-6
d_gene: -
v_gene: TRBV2
CDR3aa: CASSNQGNSPLHF
CDR3nt: TGTGCCAGCAGTAACCAGGGTAATTCACCCCTCCACTTT

abundance: -
j_gene: TRBJ2-1
d_gene: TRBD1
v_gene: TRBV19
CDR3aa: CATRDRDAEQFF
CDR3nt: TGTGCCACTAGAGACAGGGACGCTGAGCAGTTCTTC

abundance: -
j_gene: TRBJ1-4
d_gene: TRBD1
v_gene: TRBV4-3
CDR3aa: CASSPRTGEPEKLFF
CDR3nt: TGCGCCAGCAGCCCCCGGACAGGGGAGCCGGAAAAACTGTTTTTT

abundance: -
j_gene: TRBJ1-5
d_gene: -
v_gene: TRBV12-2
CDR3aa: CASRGRQGGQPQHF
CDR3nt: TGTGCAAGTCGCGGACGACAGGGAGGTCAGCCCCAGCATTTT

abundance: -
j_gene: TRBJ1-6
d_gene: -
v_gene: TRBV7-2
CDR3aa: CASSPGQYSPLHF
CDR3nt: TGTGCCAGCAGCCCCGGACAGTATTCACCCCTCCACTTT

abundance: few
j_gene: TRBJ2-7
d_gene: -
v_gene: TRBV14
CDR3aa: CASSRSGFPYEQYF
CDR3nt: TGTGCCAGCAGCCGCTCGGGATTCCCCTACGAGCAGTACTTC

abundance: -
j_gene: TRBJ2-2
d_gene: TRBD2
v_gene: TRBV28
CDR3aa: CAGSLAGARTGELFF
CDR3nt: TGTGCCGGCAGCCTAGCGGGGGCCCGCACCGGGGAGCTGTTTTTT

abundance: -
j_gene: TRBJ2-7
d_gene: TRBD1
v_gene: TRBV5-4
CDR3aa: CASSLRGDRGTYEQYF
CDR3nt: TGTGCCAGCAGCTTGAGGGGGGACAGGGGCACCTACGAGCAGTACTTC

abundance: -
j_gene: TRBJ2-7
d_gene: TRBD1
v_gene: TRBV5-4
CDR3aa: CASNPDRGREQYF
CDR3nt: TGTGCCAGCAACCCGGACAGGGGGCGCGAGCAGTACTTC

abundance: -
j_gene: TRBJ1-1
d_gene: -
v_gene: TRBV5-1
CDR3aa: CASSSRGGNTEAFF
CDR3nt: TGCGCCAGCAGCTCGAGGGGGGGGAACACTGAAGCTTTCTTT

abundance: -
j_gene: TRBJ2-2
d_gene: -
v_gene: TRBV21-1
CDR3aa: CASSHRWDRERQDTGELFF
CDR3nt: TGTGCCAGCAGCCACCGCTGGGACAGGGAGCGGCAAGACACCGGGGAGCTGTTTTTT

abundance: -
j_gene: TRBJ2-3
d_gene: -
v_gene: TRBV4-3
CDR3aa: CASSQDRQGIWADTQYF
CDR3nt: TGCGCCAGCAGCCAAGATAGGCAGGGGATATGGGCAGATACGCAGTATTTT

abundance: once
j_gene: TRBJ1-2
d_gene: -
v_gene: TRBV19
CDR3aa: CASSLARNYGYTF
CDR3nt: TGTGCCAGTAGCCTAGCGAGGAACTATGGCTACACCTTC

abundance: -
j_gene: TRBJ1-1
d_gene: TRBD1
v_gene: TRBV4-1
CDR3aa: CASSHTRDRRMNTEAFF
CDR3nt: TGCGCCAGCAGCCATACCCGGGACAGGCGAATGAACACTGAAGCTTTCTTT

abundance: -
j_gene: TRBJ1-1
d_gene: -
v_gene: TRBV10-3
CDR3aa: CAISESETDTEAFF
CDR3nt: TGTGCCATCAGTGAGTCGGAGACGGACACTGAAGCTTTCTTT

abundance: -
j_gene: TRBJ2-3
d_gene: TRBD2
v_gene: TRBV30
CDR3aa: CAWKAGLSTDTQYF
CDR3nt: TGTGCCTGGAAAGCGGGGCTCTCCACAGATACGCAGTATTTT

abundance: -
j_gene: TRBJ2-1
d_gene: -
v_gene: TRBV6-6
CDR3aa: CASSQGLGSYNEQFF
CDR3nt: TGTGCCAGCAGTCAGGGGCTGGGTTCCTACAATGAGCAGTTCTTC

abundance: once
j_gene: TRBJ2-7
d_gene: -
v_gene: TRBV19
CDR3aa: CASSNRAADEQYF
CDR3nt: TGTGCCAGTAGTAATCGGGCAGCGGACGAGCAGTACTTC

abundance: -
j_gene: TRBJ1-5
d_gene: TRBD1
v_gene: TRBV19
CDR3aa: CASSVRPGQGIEWEQPQHF
CDR3nt: TGTGCCAGTAGTGTCCGCCCGGGACAGGGAATCGAATGGGAACAGCCCCAGCATTTT

abundance: -
j_gene: TRBJ1-1
d_gene: -
v_gene: TRBV2
CDR3aa: CASTPLPGENTEAFF
CDR3nt: TGTGCCAGCACCCCCCTCCCGGGTGAAAACACTGAAGCTTTCTTT

abundance: once
j_gene: TRBJ2-7
d_gene: TRBD2
v_gene: TRBV4-2
CDR3aa: CASSPEVLAGGSYEQYF
CDR3nt: TGTGCCAGCAGCCCGGAGGTTCTAGCGGGGGGGTCCTACGAGCAGTACTTC

abundance: -
j_gene: TRBJ1-2
d_gene: TRBD1
v_gene: TRBV5-5
CDR3aa: CASSTGTGSWYGYTF
CDR3nt: TGTGCCAGCAGCACCGGGACAGGGAGCTGGTATGGCTACACCTTC

abundance: few
j_gene: TRBJ2-3
d_gene: TRBD1
v_gene: TRBV6-1
CDR3aa: CASSEGTGADTQYF
CDR3nt: TGTGCCAGCAGTGAAGGGACAGGGGCAGATACGCAGTATTTT

abundance: -
j_gene: TRBJ1-4
d_gene: TRBD1
v_gene: TRBV5-1
CDR3aa: CASSLSGGTNEKLFF
CDR3nt: TGCGCCAGCAGCCTGTCAGGGGGGACTAATGAAAAACTGTTTTTT

abundance: once
j_gene: TRBJ2-5
d_gene: -
v_gene: TRBV29-1
CDR3aa: CSVWGYRAPSEVQYF
CDR3nt: TGCAGCGTTTGGGGGTACAGGGCCCCCTCGGAGGTCCAGTACTTC

abundance: -
j_gene: TRBJ2-2
d_gene: -
v_gene: TRBV4-1
CDR3aa: CASSHPGQGGTGELFF
CDR3nt: TGCGCCAGCAGCCACCCCGGACAGGGAGGGACCGGGGAGCTGTTTTTT

abundance: -
j_gene: TRBJ2-2
d_gene: -
v_gene: TRBV19
CDR3aa: CASSQDGNTGELFF
CDR3nt: TGTGCCAGTAGTCAGGATGGAAACACCGGGGAGCTGTTTTTT

abundance: -
j_gene: TRBJ1-3
d_gene: -
v_gene: TRBV6-5
CDR3aa: CASSRAGGDTIYF
CDR3nt: TGTGCCAGCAGTCGGGCAGGCGGGGACACCATATATTTT

abundance: -
j_gene: TRBJ2-7
d_gene: TRBD1
v_gene: TRBV5-6
CDR3aa: CASSQTGSPEQYF
CDR3nt: TGTGCCAGCAGCCAGACAGGGTCTCCCGAGCAGTACTTC

abundance: -
j_gene: TRBJ2-7
d_gene: -
v_gene: TRBV2
CDR3aa: CASSGLSYEQYF
CDR3nt: TGTGCCAGCAGTGGACTATCCTACGAGCAGTACTTC

abundance: -
j_gene: TRBJ1-2
d_gene: -
v_gene: TRBV11-2
CDR3aa: CASSLAGWDYGYTF
CDR3nt: TGTGCCAGCAGCTTGGCAGGGTGGGACTATGGCTACACCTTC

abundance: -
j_gene: TRBJ1-2
d_gene: -
v_gene: TRBV6-5
CDR3aa: CASSPGNGYTF
CDR3nt: TGTGCCAGCAGTCCGGGGAACGGCTACACCTTC

abundance: -
j_gene: TRBJ2-7
d_gene: -
v_gene: TRBV9
CDR3aa: CASSVGPVSHEQYF
CDR3nt: TGTGCCAGCAGCGTAGGTCCAGTCTCCCACGAGCAGTACTTC

abundance: -
j_gene: TRBJ1-6
d_gene: -
v_gene: TRBV27
CDR3aa: CASSPNADSPLHF
CDR3nt: TGTGCCAGCAGTCCGAACGCGGATTCACCCCTCCACTTT

abundance: -
j_gene: TRBJ1-6
d_gene: -
v_gene: TRBV25-1
CDR3aa: CASSDWGRVASPLHF
CDR3nt: TGTGCCAGCAGTGATTGGGGCAGGGTTGCTTCACCCCTCCACTTT

abundance: -
j_gene: TRBJ2-7
d_gene: TRBD2
v_gene: TRBV18
CDR3aa: CASSPALAGRYEQYF
CDR3nt: TGTGCCAGCTCACCGGCACTAGCGGGGAGGTACGAGCAGTACTTC

abundance: -
j_gene: TRBJ1-4
d_gene: -
v_gene: TRBV5-1
CDR3aa: CASSLTTNSNEKLFF
CDR3nt: TGCGCCAGCAGCCTCACGACAAACTCTAATGAAAAACTGTTTTTT

abundance: -
j_gene: TRBJ2-2
d_gene: -
v_gene: TRBV13
CDR3aa: CASSKETRGTELFF
CDR3nt: TGTGCCAGCAGCAAGGAGACTCGGGGTACGGAGCTGTTTTTT

abundance: -
j_gene: TRBJ1-1
d_gene: TRBD1
v_gene: TRBV6-1
CDR3aa: CASRDRGHTEAFF
CDR3nt: TGTGCCAGCAGGGACAGGGGGCATACTGAAGCTTTCTTT

abundance: -
j_gene: TRBJ1-2
d_gene: TRBD1
v_gene: TRBV5-6
CDR3aa: CASSFWDRGDGYTF
CDR3nt: TGTGCCAGCAGCTTCTGGGACAGGGGGGATGGCTACACCTTC

abundance: -
j_gene: TRBJ2-1
d_gene: TRBD2
v_gene: TRBV30
CDR3aa: CAWDLAGPYNEQFF
CDR3nt: TGTGCCTGGGACCTAGCGGGGCCCTACAATGAGCAGTTCTTC

abundance: -
j_gene: TRBJ2-1
d_gene: TRBD1
v_gene: TRBV5-4
CDR3aa: CASSQGQGSLRNEQFF
CDR3nt: TGTGCCAGCAGCCAGGGACAGGGGAGTCTTAGGAATGAGCAGTTCTTC

abundance: -
j_gene: TRBJ2-5
d_gene: TRBD2
v_gene: TRBV28
CDR3aa: CASRRGLETQYF
CDR3nt: TGTGCCAGCAGGCGGGGGTTGGAGACCCAGTACTTC

abundance: -
j_gene: TRBJ1-5
d_gene: TRBD1
v_gene: TRBV7-2
CDR3aa: CASSRAQGRNQPQHF
CDR3nt: TGTGCCAGCAGCAGGGCACAGGGGCGCAATCAGCCCCAGCATTTT

abundance: -
j_gene: TRBJ2-3
d_gene: -
v_gene: TRBV7-2
CDR3aa: CASSPGTSRTDTQYF
CDR3nt: TGTGCCAGCAGCCCCGGGACTTCCCGCACAGATACGCAGTATTTT

abundance: -
j_gene: TRBJ1-4
d_gene: -
v_gene: TRBV18
CDR3aa: CASSRGHGEKLFF
CDR3nt: TGTGCCAGCTCACGAGGACATGGAGAAAAACTGTTTTTT

abundance: -
j_gene: TRBJ1-4
d_gene: -
v_gene: TRBV5-1
CDR3aa: CASSYLRGAEGEKLFF
CDR3nt: TGCGCCAGCAGCTACCTGAGAGGGGCGGAGGGTGAAAAACTGTTTTTT

abundance: -
j_gene: TRBJ1-2
d_gene: TRBD1
v_gene: TRBV6-1
CDR3aa: CASSVGQGRDGYTF
CDR3nt: TGTGCCAGCAGTGTTGGACAGGGGAGGGATGGCTACACCTTC

abundance: -
j_gene: TRBJ2-7
d_gene: TRBD2
v_gene: TRBV9
CDR3aa: CASSPRRTSGSYEQYF
CDR3nt: TGTGCCAGCAGCCCCCGCCGGACTAGCGGCTCCTACGAGCAGTACTTC

abundance: -
j_gene: TRBJ2-2
d_gene: TRBD2
v_gene: TRBV5-6
CDR3aa: CASSWGGTSAGELFF
CDR3nt: TGTGCCAGCAGCTGGGGGGGAACTAGCGCCGGGGAGCTGTTTTTT

abundance: -
j_gene: TRBJ2-6
d_gene: TRBD1
v_gene: TRBV5-1
CDR3aa: CASSILWTGDPGANVLTF
CDR3nt: TGCGCCAGCAGCATACTCTGGACAGGGGACCCTGGGGCCAACGTCCTGACTTTC

abundance: -
j_gene: TRBJ2-1
d_gene: TRBD2
v_gene: TRBV6-5
CDR3aa: CASSYGGVANEQFF
CDR3nt: TGTGCCAGCAGTTATGGGGGGGTGGCCAATGAGCAGTTCTTC

abundance: -
j_gene: TRBJ1-3
d_gene: -
v_gene: TRBV21-1
CDR3aa: CANPKSGVNRVGNTIYF
CDR3nt: TGTGCCAATCCTAAAAGTGGGGTGAACAGGGTCGGAAACACCATATATTTT